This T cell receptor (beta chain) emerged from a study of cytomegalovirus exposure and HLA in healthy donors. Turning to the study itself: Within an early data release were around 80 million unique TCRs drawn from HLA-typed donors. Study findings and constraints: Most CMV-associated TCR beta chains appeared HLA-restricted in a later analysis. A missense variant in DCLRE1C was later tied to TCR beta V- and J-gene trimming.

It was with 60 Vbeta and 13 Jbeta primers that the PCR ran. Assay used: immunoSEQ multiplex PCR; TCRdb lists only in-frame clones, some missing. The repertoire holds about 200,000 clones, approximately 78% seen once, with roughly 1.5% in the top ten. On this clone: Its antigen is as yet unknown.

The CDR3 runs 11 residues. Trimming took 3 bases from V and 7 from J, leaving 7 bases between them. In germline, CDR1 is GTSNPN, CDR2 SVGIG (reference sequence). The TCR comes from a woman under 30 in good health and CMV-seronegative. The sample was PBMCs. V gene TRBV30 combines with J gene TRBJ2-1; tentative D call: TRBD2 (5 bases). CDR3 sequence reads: CAWREDNEQFF. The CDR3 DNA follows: TGTGCCTGGAGGGAGGATAATGAGCAGTTCTTC.